What follows is one TCR beta chain and its context. The table came from immunoSEQ multiplex PCR; TCRdb's copy has only in-frame clones and leaves some out. The sample has 250,000 to 400,000 clones, about 91% seen once. The entry originates in a study of blood T cell repertoires in COVID-19. Germline loops: CDR1 MNHEY, CDR2 SVGAGI. Deletions cut 3 bases from V and 1 base from J, with 8 bases between. CDR3 length: 14 residues. The receptor's source is a woman aged 25 to 39 with COVID-19, enrolled during active disease. This chain connects TRBV6-5 to TRBJ2-3; weak D call: TRBD1 (6 bases). Specimen: peripheral blood. The CDR3: CASSYNRGTDTQYF. The CDR3 coding sequence is TGTGCCAGCAGTTATAACAGGGGCACAGATACGCAGTATTTT.